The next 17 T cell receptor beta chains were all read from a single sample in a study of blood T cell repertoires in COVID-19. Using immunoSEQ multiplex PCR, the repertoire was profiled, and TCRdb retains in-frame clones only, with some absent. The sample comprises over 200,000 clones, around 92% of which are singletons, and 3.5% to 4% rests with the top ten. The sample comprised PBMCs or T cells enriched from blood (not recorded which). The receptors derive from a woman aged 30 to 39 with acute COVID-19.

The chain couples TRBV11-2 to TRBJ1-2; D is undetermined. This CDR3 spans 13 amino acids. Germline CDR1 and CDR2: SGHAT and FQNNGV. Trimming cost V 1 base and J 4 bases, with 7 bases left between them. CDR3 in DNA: TGTGCCAGCAGCTTAGGTAACAGCTATGGCTACACCTTC. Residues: CASSLGNSYGYTF.

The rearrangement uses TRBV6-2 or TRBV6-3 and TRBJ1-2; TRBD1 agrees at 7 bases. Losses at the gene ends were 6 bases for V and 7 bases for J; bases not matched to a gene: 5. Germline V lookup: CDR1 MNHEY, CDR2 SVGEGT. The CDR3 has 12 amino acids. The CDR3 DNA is TGTGCCAGCAGCGACAGGGTTCGTGGCTACACCTTC. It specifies CASSDRVRGYTF.

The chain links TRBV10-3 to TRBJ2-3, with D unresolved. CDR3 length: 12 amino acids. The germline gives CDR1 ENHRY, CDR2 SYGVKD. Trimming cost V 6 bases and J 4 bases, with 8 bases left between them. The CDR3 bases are TGTGCCATCAGCAATTTTGCAGATACGCAGTATTTT. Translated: CAISNFADTQYF.

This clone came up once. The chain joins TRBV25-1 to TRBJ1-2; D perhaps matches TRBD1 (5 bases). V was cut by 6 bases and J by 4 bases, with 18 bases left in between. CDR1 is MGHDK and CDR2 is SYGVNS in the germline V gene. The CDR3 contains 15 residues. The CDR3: CASRRLPRGCYGYTF. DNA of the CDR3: TGTGCCAGCAGGCGACTCCCTCGGGGGTGCTATGGCTACACCTTC.

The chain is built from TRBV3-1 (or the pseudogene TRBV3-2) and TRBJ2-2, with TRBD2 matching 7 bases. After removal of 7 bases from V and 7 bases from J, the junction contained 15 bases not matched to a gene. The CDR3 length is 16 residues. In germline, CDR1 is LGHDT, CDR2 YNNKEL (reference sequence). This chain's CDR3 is CASTPSRGRVGGELFF. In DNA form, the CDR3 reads TGTGCCAGCACCCCCTCCCGGGGGAGGGTGGGCGGGGAGCTGTTTTTT.

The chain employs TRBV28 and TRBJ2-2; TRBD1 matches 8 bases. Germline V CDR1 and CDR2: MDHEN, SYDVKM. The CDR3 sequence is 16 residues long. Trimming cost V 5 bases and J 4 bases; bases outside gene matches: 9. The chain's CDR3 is CASSTTQGAGTGELFF. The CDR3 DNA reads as TGTGCCAGCAGTACGACCCAGGGGGCGGGCACCGGGGAGCTGTTTTTT.

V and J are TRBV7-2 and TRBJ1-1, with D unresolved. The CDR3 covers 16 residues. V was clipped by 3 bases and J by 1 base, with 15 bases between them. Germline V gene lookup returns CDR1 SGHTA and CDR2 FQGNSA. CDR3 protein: CASSLSPPGTNTEAFF. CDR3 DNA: TGTGCCAGCAGCTTGAGCCCTCCGGGAACGAACACTGAAGCTTTCTTT.

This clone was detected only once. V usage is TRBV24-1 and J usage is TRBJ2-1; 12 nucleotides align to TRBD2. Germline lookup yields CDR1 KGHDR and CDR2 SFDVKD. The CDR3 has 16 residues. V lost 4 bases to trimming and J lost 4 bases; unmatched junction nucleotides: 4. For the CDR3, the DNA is TGTGCCACCAGTGACATTACTAGCGGGGGGTACAATGAGCAGTTCTTC. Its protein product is CATSDITSGGYNEQFF.

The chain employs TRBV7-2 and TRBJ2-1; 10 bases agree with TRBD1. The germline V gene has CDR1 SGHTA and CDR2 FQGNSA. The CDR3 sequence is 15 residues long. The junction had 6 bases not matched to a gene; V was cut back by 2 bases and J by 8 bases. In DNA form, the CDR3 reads TGTGCCAGCAGCTTAAGGACAGGGGGTGTCGATGAGCAGTTCTTC. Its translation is CASSLRTGGVDEQFF.

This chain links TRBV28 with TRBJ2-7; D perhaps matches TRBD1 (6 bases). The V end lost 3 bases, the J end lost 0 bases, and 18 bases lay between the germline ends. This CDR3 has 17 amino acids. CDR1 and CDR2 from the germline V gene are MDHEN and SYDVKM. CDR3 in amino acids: CASSFSRLGASSYEQYF. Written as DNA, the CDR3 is TGTGCCAGCAGTTTTTCTCGGTTGGGGGCTAGCTCCTACGAGCAGTACTTC.

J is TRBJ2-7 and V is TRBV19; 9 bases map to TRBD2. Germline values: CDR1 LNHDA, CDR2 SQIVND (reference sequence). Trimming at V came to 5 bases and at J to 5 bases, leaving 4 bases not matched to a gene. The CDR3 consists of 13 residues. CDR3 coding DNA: TGTGCCAGTAGTCAGGGGACTAGCAACGAGCAGTACTTC. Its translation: CASSQGTSNEQYF.

CDR3 residues: CASNQAAGELFF. CDR3 coding DNA: TGTGCCAGCAACCAAGCTGCCGGGGAGCTGTTTTTT. This chain joins TRBV12-3 or TRBV12-4 and TRBJ2-2; D call uncertain. This CDR3 region has 12 residues. V lost 7 bases and J 6 bases, leaving 9 bases between the germline ends.

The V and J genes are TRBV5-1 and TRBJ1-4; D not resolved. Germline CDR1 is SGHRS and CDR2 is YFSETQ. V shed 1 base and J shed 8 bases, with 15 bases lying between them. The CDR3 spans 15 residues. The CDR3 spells CASSLFGEFLEKLFF. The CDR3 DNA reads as TGCGCCAGCAGCTTGTTCGGGGAGTTTCTGGAAAAACTGTTTTTT.

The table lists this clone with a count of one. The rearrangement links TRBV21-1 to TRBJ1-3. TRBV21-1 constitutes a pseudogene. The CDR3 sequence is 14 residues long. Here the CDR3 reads CASSKGLAGNTIYF. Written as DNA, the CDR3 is TGTGCCAGCAGCAAGGGACTGGCGGGAAACACCATATATTTT.

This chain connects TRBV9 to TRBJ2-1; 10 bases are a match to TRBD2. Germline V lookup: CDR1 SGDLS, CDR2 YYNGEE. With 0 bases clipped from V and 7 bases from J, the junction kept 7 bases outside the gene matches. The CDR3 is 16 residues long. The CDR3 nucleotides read TGTGCCAGCAGCGTAGGGAGCGGGGGGGCTTTGAATGAGCAGTTCTTC. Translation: CASSVGSGGALNEQFF.

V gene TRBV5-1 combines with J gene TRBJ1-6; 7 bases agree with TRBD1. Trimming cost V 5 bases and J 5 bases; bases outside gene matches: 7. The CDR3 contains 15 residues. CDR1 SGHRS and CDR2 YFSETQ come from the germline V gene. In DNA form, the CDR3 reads TGCGCCAGCAGACAGGGGACATCTAATAATTCACCCCTCCACTTT. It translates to CASRQGTSNNSPLHF.

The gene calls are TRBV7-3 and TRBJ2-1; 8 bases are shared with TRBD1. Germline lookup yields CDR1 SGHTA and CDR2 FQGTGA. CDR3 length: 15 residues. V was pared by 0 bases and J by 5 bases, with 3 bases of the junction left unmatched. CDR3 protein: CASSLTGTGDNEQFF. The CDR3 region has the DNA TGTGCCAGCAGCTTAACCGGGACAGGAGACAATGAGCAGTTCTTC. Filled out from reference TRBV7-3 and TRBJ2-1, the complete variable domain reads GAGVSQTPSNKVTEKGKYVELRCDPISGHTALYWYRQSLGQGPEFLIYFQGTGAADDSGLPNDRFFAVRPEGSVSTLKIQRTERGDSAVYLCASSLTGTGDNEQFFGPGTRLTVL.